What follows are 15 T cell receptor beta chains derived from one specimen sequenced in a study of low-dose radiotherapy and immunotherapy resistance in tumors. First-strand cDNA relied on TRAV- and TRBV-specific primers spanning alpha and beta chains. It was with a constant-region primer and a V-primer adapter that TCRs were amplified over roughly 18 PCR cycles. TCRdb re-called the reads with MiXCR, one entry per CDR3 protein. The sample carries thousands of distinct CDR3 sequences, approximately 53% recorded once. The receptors come from a human donor with advanced metastatic prostate, ovarian, gallbladder or colorectal cancer (not recorded which). This table probably holds off-target reads from a library built for another chain.

This clonotype was observed once. V and J are TRBV4-1 and TRBJ2-7; no reliable D call. Deletions cut 0 bases from V and 3 bases from J, with 6 bases between. This CDR3 contains 13 residues. CDR1 and CDR2 from the germline V gene are MGHRA and YSYEKL. The CDR3 DNA follows: TGCGCCAGCAGCCAAGAACAGTTCTACGAGCAGTACTTC. Amino acid sequence: CASSQEQFYEQYF.

The CDR3 region has the DNA TGTGCCAGTAGTATCGGTGGGACAGGGAACACCGGGGAGCTGTTTTTT. Residues: CASSIGGTGNTGELFF. This sequence joins TRBV19 and TRBJ2-2; 8 bases are a match to TRBD1. CDR1 LNHDA and CDR2 SQIVND come from the germline V gene (reference sequence). V dropped 3 bases and J dropped 1; count of bases not matched to a gene: 4. The CDR3 runs to 16 residues.

Only a few counts were recorded for this clonotype. J is TRBJ1-2 and V is TRBV19; TRBD1 matches at 7 bases. V dropped 6 bases and J dropped 3; count of bases not matched to a gene: 13. The CDR3 has 16 residues. Germline loops: CDR1 LNHDA, CDR2 SQIVND (reference sequence). The DNA for the CDR3 is TGTGCCAGTAGCAAGAAGACAGGGTCACGATACTATGGCTACACCTTC. It encodes CASSKKTGSRYYGYTF.

This rearrangement joins TRBV6-6 to TRBJ2-3; maybe TRBD2 (5 bases). V gave up 5 bases and J gave up 4 bases, with 7 bases separating them. This CDR3 contains 12 residues. From germline, CDR1 is MNHNY and CDR2 SVGAGI (reference sequence). CDR3 in amino acids: CASSGLADTQYF. The CDR3 bases are TGTGCCAGCAGTGGACTGGCAGATACGCAGTATTTT.

The chain recombines TRBV29-1 with TRBJ2-7, with D possibly matching TRBD1 (6 bases). V was trimmed by 8 bases and J by 7 bases, leaving 18 bases between them. Germline V gene lookup returns CDR1 SQVTM and CDR2 ANQGSEA. The CDR3 has 12 amino acids. CDR3 region: CSSMDSATEQYF. Written as DNA, the CDR3 is TGCAGCTCAATGGACAGCGCTACGGAGCAGTACTTC.

A few counts support this clonotype. The gene calls are TRBV28 and TRBJ2-3, with unresolved D. This CDR3 is 12 amino acids long. The germline V gene encodes CDR1 MDHEN and CDR2 SYDVKM. V was trimmed by 4 bases and J by 10 bases, leaving 12 bases between them. CDR3 loop: CASSYAPGPQYF. In nucleotides, the CDR3 is TGTGCCAGCAGTTACGCCCCCGGGCCGCAGTATTTT. Variable domain in full (rest from reference TRBV28 and TRBJ2-3): DVKVTQSSRYLVKRTGEKVFLECVQDMDHENMFWYRQDPGLGLRLIYFSYDVKMKEKGDIPEGYSVSREKKERFSLILESASTNQTSMYLCASSYAPGPQYFGPGTRLTVL.

Only a few counts were recorded for this clonotype. The chain combines TRBV29-1 with TRBJ2-1; D is undetermined. Germline CDR1 and CDR2: SQVTM and ANQGSEA. The V and J ends lost 6 bases and 0 bases respectively, with 12 bases between them. This CDR3 has 14 residues. The DNA for the CDR3 is TGCAGCGTCGAAAGCGCAAGCTCCTACAATGAGCAGTTCTTC. Translating it yields CSVESASSYNEQFF.

V and J are TRBV11-2 and TRBJ2-2; possibly TRBD2 for D (6 bases). Trimming shortened V by 6 bases and J by 5 bases, and 13 bases separated the two germline ends. The germline V gene has CDR1 SGHAT and CDR2 FQNNGV. The CDR3 has 14 residues. CDR3 bases: TGTGCCAGCAGTGTAGGGGAGGTTACCGGGGAGCTGTTTTTT. This codes for CASSVGEVTGELFF.

The chain couples TRBV10-3 to TRBJ1-1; D perhaps matches TRBD1 (6 bases). The germline CDR1 and CDR2 sequences are ENHRY and SYGVKD. The CDR3 has 13 residues. Trimming cost V 7 bases and J 3 bases, with 12 bases left between them. CDR3 protein: CAITESGDTEAFF. In DNA, the CDR3 is TGTGCCATCACCGAGTCAGGGGACACTGAAGCTTTCTTT.

V is TRBV5-1 and J is TRBJ2-1; D is possibly TRBD1 or TRBD2 (5 bases each). Trimming cost V 0 bases and J 7 bases, with 14 bases left between them. The CDR3 consists of 15 residues. CDR1 SGHRS and CDR2 YFSETQ come from the germline V gene. The CDR3 DNA sequence: TGCGCCAGCAGCTTGGGGGACGGACGGAGGAATGAGCAGTTCTTC. The encoded protein is CASSLGDGRRNEQFF.

This clonotype showed up just a few times. The CDR3 DNA follows: TGCAGTGCTAGAGCCGGGACTAGCGGAGAGACCCAGTACTTC. This sequence encodes CSARAGTSGETQYF. The chain couples TRBV20-1 to TRBJ2-5, with TRBD2 identical over 11 bases. CDR3 size: 14 residues. After removal of 1 base from V and 4 bases from J, the junction contained 2 bases not matched to a gene. Germline V gene lookup returns CDR1 DFQATT and CDR2 SNEGSKA (reference sequence).

V gene TRBV28 combines with J gene TRBJ1-1; D perhaps matches TRBD1 (6 bases). Looked up from germline, CDR1 is MDHEN and CDR2 is SYDVKM. This CDR3 spans 12 amino acids. Trimming took off 3 bases at V and 8 bases at J, with 10 bases between the two ends. The CDR3 bases are TGTGCCAGCAGTTTTGGGACAACCGAAGCTTTCTTT. The encoded protein is CASSFGTTEAFF.

This clonotype was found a few times. V and J are TRBV27 and TRBJ2-7; the D gene could be TRBD1 or TRBD2 (7 bases each). V gave up 8 bases and J gave up 0 bases, with 17 bases separating them. The germline V gene has CDR1 MNHEY and CDR2 SMNVEV (reference sequence). This CDR3 is 15 amino acids long. The CDR3 sequence is CASSISGGGSYEQYF. The CDR3 nucleotides are TGTGCCAGCTCCATATCAGGGGGGGGCTCCTACGAGCAGTACTTC.

This chain uses TRBV20-1 with TRBJ2-4, with 7 bases matching TRBD2. This CDR3 contains 11 residues. V lost 5 bases to trimming and J lost 7 bases; unmatched junction nucleotides: 2. Germline V lookup: CDR1 DFQATT, CDR2 SNEGSKA (reference sequence). CDR3: CSAGGVNIQYF. The CDR3 DNA is TGCAGTGCTGGGGGGGTGAACATTCAGTACTTC.

In this sample, this clonotype turned up a few times. This sequence joins TRBV18 and TRBJ2-3; D unresolved. The V and J ends lost 0 bases and 0 bases respectively, with 7 bases between them. The CDR3 spans 15 residues. Germline V gene data show CDR1 as KGHSH and CDR2 as LQKENI. The CDR3 loop reads CASSPPAESTDTQYF. DNA for the CDR3: TGTGCCAGCTCACCACCGGCAGAGAGCACAGATACGCAGTATTTT.